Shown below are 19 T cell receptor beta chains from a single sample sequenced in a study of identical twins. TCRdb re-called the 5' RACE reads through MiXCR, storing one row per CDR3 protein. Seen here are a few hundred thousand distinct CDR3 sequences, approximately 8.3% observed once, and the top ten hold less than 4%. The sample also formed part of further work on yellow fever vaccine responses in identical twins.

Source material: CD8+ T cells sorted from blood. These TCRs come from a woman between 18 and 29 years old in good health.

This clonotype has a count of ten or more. The CDR3 reads CASSREGQGSYEQYF. CDR3 coding DNA: TGTGCCAGCAGTCGAGAGGGACAGGGGTCCTACGAGCAGTACTTC. The rearrangement uses TRBV7-9 and TRBJ2-7; 10 nucleotides line up with TRBD1. Germline V gene lookup returns CDR1 SEHNR and CDR2 FQNEAQ (reference sequence). Trimming removed 6 bases from V and 1 base from J; junction bases left unmatched: 6. This CDR3 is built from 15 residues.

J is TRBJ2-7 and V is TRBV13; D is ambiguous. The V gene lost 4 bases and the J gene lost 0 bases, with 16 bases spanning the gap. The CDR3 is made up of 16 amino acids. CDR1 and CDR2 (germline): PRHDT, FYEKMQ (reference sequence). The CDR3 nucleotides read TGTGCCAGCAGCTCGACGGACCGTAGGAGCTCCTACGAGCAGTACTTC. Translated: CASSSTDRRSSYEQYF.

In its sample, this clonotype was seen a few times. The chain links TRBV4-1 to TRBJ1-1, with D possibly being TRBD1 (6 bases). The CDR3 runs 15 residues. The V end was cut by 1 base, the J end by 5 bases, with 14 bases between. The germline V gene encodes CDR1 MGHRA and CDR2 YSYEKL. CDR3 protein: CASSQVTGAGTEAFF. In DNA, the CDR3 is TGCGCCAGCAGCCAAGTGACGGGGGCGGGTACTGAAGCTTTCTTT.

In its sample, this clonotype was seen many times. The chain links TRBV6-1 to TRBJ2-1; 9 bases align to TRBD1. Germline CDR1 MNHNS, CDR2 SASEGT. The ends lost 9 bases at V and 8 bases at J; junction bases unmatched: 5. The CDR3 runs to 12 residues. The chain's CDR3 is CASKDRGYEQFF. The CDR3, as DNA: TGTGCCAGTAAGGACAGGGGATATGAGCAGTTCTTC.

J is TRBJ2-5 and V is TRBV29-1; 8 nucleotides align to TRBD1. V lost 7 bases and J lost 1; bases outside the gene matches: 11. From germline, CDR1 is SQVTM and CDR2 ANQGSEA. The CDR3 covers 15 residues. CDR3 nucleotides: TGCAGCGCCGAAGGAGGGGACAGGATCCAAGAGACCCAGTACTTC. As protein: CSAEGGDRIQETQYF.

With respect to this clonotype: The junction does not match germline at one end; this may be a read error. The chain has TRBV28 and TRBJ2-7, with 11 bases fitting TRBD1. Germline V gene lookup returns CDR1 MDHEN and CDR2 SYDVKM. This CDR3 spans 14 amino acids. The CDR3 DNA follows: TGTGCCAGCAGTCCCGGACAGGGGGCCTACGAGCAGCACTTC. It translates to CASSPGQGAYEQHF.

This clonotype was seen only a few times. As DNA, the CDR3 is TGCAGCTTAGTAGTTTGGGATGAGTTCACAGATACGCAGTATTTT. Its protein product is CSLVVWDEFTDTQYF. J is TRBJ2-3 and V is TRBV29-1; unclear D gene. The CDR3 covers 15 residues. Trimming pared 8 bases from V and 2 bases from J, leaving 20 bases between. The germline gives CDR1 SQVTM, CDR2 ANQGSEA.

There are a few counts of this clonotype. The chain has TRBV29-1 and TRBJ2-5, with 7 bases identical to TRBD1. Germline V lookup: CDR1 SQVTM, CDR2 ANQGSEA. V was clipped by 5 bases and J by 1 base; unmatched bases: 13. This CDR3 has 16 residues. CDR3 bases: TGCAGCGTTCGAGGGACAGTAGTGCCCCTCCAAGAGACCCAGTACTTC. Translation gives CSVRGTVVPLQETQYF.

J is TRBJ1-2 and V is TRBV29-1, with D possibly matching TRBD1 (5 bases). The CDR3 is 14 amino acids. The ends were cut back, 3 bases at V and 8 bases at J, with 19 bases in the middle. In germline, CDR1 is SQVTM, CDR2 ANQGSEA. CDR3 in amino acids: CSVDTRDGPSGYTF. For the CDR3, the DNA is TGCAGCGTTGATACCCGGGACGGGCCCTCGGGCTACACCTTC.

The CDR3 nucleotides are TGTGCCAGCAGCTTGTATATAGCACTCAATCAGTTAAGTGAGCAGTTCTTC. It translates to CASSLYIALNQLSEQFF. The rearrangement links TRBV11-2 to TRBJ2-1; D is unclear. Germline V lookup: CDR1 SGHAT, CDR2 FQNNGV. The CDR3 is made up of 17 amino acids. Trimming shortened V by 3 bases and J by 9 bases, and 24 bases separated the two germline ends.

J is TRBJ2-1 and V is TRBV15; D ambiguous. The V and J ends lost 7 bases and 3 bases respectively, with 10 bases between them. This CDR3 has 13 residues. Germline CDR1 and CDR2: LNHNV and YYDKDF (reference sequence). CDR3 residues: CATKEYGYNEQFF. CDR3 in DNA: TGTGCCACCAAAGAATATGGCTACAATGAGCAGTTCTTC.

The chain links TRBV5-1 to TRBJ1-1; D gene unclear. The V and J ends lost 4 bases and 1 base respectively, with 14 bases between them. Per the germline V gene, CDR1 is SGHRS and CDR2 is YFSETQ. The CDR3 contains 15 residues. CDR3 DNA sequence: TGCGCCAGCAGCCCATATGACAACTCGAACACTGAAGCTTTCTTT. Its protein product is CASSPYDNSNTEAFF. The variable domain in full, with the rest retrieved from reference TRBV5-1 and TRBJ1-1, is KAGVTQTPRYLIKTRGQQVTLSCSPISGHRSVSWYQQTPGQGLQFLFEYFSETQRNKGNFPGRFSGRQFSNSRSEMNVSTLELGDSALYLCASSPYDNSNTEAFFGQGTRLTVV.

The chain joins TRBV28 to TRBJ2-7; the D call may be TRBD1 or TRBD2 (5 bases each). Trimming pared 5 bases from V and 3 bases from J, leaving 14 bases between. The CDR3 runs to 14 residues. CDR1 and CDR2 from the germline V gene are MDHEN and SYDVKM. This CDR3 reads CASSAYMGDYEQYF. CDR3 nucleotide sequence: TGTGCCAGCAGTGCCTACATGGGGGACTACGAGCAGTACTTC.

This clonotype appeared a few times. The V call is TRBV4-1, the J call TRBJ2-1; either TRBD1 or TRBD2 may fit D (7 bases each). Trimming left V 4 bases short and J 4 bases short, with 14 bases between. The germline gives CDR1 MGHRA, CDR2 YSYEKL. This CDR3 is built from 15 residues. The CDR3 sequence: CASSLLQGGYNEQFF. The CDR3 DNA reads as TGCGCCAGCAGCCTTCTCCAGGGGGGGTACAATGAGCAGTTCTTC.

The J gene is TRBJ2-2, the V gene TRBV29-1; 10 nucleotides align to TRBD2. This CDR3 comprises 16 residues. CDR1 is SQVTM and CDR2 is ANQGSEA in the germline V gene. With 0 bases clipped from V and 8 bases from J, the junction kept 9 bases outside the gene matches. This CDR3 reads CSVEDLAGVSSGELFF. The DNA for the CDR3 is TGCAGCGTTGAAGATCTAGCGGGAGTATCATCAGGGGAGCTGTTTTTT.

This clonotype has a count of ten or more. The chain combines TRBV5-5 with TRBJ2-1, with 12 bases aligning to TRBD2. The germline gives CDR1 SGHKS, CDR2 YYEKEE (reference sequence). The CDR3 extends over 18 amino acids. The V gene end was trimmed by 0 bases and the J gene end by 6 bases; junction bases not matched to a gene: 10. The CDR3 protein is CASSLVLAGGPDTNEQFF. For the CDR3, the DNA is TGTGCCAGCAGCTTGGTCCTAGCGGGAGGGCCGGATACCAATGAGCAGTTCTTC.

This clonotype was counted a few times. Here the CDR3 reads CSVVGTGSYNEQFF. In DNA, the CDR3 is TGCAGCGTTGTTGGGACAGGGTCCTACAATGAGCAGTTCTTC. The chain links TRBV29-1 to TRBJ2-1, with TRBD1 matching 9 bases. Looked up from germline, CDR1 is SQVTM and CDR2 is ANQGSEA. Trimming cost V 4 bases and J 1 base; bases outside gene matches: 2. The CDR3 runs 14 residues.

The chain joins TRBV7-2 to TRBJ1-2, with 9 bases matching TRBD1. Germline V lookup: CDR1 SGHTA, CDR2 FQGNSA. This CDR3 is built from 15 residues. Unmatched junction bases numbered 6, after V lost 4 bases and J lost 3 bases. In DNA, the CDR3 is TGTGCCAGCAGCTCTACAGGGGGCTCCGACTATGGCTACACCTTC. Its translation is CASSSTGGSDYGYTF.

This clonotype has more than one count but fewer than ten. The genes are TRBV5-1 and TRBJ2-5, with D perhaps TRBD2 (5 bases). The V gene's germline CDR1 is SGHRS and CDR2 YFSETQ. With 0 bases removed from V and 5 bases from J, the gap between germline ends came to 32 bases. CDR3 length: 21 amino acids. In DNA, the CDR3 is TGCGCCAGCAGCTTGGGACGGAGGAGTGTTCGGGGATTGGGCTTTTGGGAGACCCAGTACTTC. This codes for CASSLGRRSVRGLGFWETQYF.